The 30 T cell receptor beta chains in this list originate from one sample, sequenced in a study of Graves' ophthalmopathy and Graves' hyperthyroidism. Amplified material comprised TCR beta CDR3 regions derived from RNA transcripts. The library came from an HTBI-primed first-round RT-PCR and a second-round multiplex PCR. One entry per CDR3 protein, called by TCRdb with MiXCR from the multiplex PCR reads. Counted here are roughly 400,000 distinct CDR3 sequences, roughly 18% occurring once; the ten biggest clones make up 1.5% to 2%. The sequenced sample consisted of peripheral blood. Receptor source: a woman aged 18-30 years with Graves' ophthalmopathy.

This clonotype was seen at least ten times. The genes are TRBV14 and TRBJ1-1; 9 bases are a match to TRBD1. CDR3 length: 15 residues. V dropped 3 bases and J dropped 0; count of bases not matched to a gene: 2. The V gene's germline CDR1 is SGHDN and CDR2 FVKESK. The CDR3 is CASSQGTGLNTEAFF. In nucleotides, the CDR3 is TGTGCCAGCAGCCAGGGGACAGGGTTGAACACTGAAGCTTTCTTT.

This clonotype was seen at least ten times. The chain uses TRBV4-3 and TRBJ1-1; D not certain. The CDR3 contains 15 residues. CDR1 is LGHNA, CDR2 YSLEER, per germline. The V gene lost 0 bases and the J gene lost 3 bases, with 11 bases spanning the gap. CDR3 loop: CASSQDGDGDTEAFF. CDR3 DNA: TGCGCCAGCAGCCAAGATGGAGACGGAGACACTGAAGCTTTCTTT.

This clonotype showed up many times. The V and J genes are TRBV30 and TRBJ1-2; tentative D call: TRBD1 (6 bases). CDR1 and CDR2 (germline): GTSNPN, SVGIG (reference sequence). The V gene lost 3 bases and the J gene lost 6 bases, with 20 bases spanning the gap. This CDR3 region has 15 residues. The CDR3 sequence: CAWSFMGAHMDGYTF. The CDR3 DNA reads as TGTGCCTGGAGCTTCATGGGGGCTCATATGGATGGCTACACCTTC.

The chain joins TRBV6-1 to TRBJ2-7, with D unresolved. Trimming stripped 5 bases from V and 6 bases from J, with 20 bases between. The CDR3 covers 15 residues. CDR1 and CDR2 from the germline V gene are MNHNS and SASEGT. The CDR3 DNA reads TGTGCCAGCAGTCCTTCACGACTGGGTGAAGGCGAGCAGTACTTC. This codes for CASSPSRLGEGEQYF.

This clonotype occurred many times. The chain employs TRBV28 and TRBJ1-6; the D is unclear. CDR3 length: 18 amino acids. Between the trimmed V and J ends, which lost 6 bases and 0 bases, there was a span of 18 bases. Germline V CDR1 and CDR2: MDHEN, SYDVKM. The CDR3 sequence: CASSPGRALSSYNSPLHF. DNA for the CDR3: TGTGCCAGCAGCCCTGGAAGGGCCCTGAGCTCCTATAATTCACCCCTCCACTTT.

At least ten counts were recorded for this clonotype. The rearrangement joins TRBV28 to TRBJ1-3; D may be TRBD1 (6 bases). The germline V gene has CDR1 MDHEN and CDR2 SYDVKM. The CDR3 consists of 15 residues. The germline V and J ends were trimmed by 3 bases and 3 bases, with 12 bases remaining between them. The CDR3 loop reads CASSFFARGGNTIYF. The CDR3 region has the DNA TGTGCCAGCAGTTTTTTTGCCAGGGGTGGAAACACCATATATTTT.

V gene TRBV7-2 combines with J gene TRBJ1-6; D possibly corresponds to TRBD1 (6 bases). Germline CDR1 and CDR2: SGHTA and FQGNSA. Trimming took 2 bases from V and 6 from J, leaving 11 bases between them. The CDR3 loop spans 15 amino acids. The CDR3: CASSLIRTANSPLHF. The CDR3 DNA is TGTGCCAGCAGCTTAATCAGGACAGCTAATTCACCCCTCCACTTT.

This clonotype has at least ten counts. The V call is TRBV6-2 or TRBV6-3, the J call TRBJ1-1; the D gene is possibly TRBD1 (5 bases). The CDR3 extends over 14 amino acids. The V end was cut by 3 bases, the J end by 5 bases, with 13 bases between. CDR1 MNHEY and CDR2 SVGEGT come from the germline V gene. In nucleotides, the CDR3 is TGTGCCAGCAGTTATCAAGGGGAACTAACTGAAGCTTTCTTT. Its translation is CASSYQGELTEAFF.

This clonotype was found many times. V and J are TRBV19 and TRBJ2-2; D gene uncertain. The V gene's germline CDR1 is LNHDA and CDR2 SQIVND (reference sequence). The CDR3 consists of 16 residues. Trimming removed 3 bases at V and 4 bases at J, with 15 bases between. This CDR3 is CASSIFFPPLTGELFF. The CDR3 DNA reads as TGTGCCAGTAGTATCTTTTTTCCGCCGCTCACCGGGGAGCTGTTTTTT.

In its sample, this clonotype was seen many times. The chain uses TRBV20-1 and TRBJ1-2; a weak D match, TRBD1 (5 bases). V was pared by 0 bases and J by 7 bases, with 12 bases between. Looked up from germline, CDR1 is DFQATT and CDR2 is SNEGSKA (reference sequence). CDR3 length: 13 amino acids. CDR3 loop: CSARDPPGPGYTF. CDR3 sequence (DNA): TGCAGTGCTAGAGACCCTCCGGGGCCTGGCTACACCTTC.

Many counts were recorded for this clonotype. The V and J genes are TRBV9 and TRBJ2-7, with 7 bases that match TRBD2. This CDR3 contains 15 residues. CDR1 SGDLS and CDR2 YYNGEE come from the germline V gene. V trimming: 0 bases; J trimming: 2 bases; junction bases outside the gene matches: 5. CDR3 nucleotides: TGTGCCAGCAGCGTAGTCCCGGGAGGAGCCTACGAGCAGTACTTC. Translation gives CASSVVPGGAYEQYF.

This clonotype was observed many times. In DNA form, the CDR3 reads TGTGCCAGCAGCCAAATACACACTGAAGCTTTCTTT. This translates into CASSQIHTEAFF. This sequence joins TRBV14 and TRBJ1-1; D gene ambiguous. The V end was cut by 2 bases, the J end by 3 bases, with 4 bases between. The CDR3 totals 12 residues. In germline, CDR1 is SGHDN, CDR2 FVKESK.

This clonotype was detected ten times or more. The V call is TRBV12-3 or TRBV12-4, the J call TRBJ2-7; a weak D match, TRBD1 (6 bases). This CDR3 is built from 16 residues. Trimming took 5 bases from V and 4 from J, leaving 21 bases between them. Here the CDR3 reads CASSPRGGQTFYEQYF. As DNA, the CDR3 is TGTGCCAGCAGTCCTCGGGGCGGACAGACGTTTTACGAGCAGTACTTC.

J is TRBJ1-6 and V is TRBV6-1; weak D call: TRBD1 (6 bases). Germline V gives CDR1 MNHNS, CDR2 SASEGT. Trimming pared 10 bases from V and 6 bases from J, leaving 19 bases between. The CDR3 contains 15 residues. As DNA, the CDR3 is TGTGCCAACCATCCATCAGACAGGCGTAATTCACCCCTCCACTTT. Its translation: CANHPSDRRNSPLHF.

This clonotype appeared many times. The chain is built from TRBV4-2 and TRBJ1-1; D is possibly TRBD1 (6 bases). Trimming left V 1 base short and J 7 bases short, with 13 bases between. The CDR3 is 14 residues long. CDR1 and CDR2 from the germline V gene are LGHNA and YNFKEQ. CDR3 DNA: TGTGCCAGCAGCCAAGGGGGGCGTACGAATGAAGCTTTCTTT. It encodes CASSQGGRTNEAFF.

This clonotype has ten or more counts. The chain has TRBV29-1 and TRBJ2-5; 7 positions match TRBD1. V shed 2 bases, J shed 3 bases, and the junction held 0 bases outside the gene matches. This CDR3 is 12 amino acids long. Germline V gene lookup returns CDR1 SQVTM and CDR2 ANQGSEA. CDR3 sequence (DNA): TGCAGCGTTGAACAGGGGGAAGAGACCCAGTACTTC. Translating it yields CSVEQGEETQYF.

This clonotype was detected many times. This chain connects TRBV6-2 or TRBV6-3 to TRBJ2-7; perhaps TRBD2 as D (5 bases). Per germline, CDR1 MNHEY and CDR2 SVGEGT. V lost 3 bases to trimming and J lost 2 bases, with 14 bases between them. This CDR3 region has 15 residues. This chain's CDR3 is CASSYPTGDPYEQYF. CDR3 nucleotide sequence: TGTGCCAGCAGTTATCCAACCGGGGATCCCTACGAGCAGTACTTC.

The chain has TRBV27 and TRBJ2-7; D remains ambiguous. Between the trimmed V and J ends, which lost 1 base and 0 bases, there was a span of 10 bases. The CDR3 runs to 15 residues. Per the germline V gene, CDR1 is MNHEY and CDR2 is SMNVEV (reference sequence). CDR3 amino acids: CASSLFSSASYEQYF. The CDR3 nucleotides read TGTGCCAGCAGTTTATTTAGCAGTGCCTCCTACGAGCAGTACTTC.

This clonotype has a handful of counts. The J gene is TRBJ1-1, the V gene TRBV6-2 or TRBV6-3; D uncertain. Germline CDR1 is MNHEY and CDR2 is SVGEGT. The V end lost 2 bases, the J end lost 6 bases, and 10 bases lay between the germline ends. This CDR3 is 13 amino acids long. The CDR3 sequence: CASSYKTWAEAFF. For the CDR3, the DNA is TGTGCCAGCAGTTACAAGACTTGGGCTGAAGCTTTCTTT.

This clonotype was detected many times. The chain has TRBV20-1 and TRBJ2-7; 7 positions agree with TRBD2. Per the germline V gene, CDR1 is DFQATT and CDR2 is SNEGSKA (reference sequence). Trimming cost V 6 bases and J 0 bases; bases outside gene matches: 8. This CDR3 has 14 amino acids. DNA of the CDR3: TGCAGTGCCCCACCCGGCGGGGGCTCCTACGAGCAGTACTTC. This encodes CSAPPGGGSYEQYF.

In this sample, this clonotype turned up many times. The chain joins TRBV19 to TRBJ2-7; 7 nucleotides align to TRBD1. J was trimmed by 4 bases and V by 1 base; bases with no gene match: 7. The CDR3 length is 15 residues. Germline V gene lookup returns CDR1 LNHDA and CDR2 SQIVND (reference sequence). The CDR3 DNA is TGTGCCAGTAGTATAGGACCCGGGACAGAATACGAGCAGTACTTC. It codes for CASSIGPGTEYEQYF. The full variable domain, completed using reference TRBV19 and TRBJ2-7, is DGGITQSPKYLFRKEGQNVTLSCEQNLNHDAMYWYRQDPGQGLRLIYYSQIVNDFQKGDIAEGYSVSREKKESFPLTVTSAQKNPTAFYLCASSIGPGTEYEQYFGPGTRLTVT.

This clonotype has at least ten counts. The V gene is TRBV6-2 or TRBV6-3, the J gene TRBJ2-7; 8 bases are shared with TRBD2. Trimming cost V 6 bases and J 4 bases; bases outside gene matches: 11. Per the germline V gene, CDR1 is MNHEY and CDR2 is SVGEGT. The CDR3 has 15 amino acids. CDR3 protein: CASSPRGSGKYEQYF. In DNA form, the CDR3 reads TGTGCCAGCAGCCCCAGGGGTAGCGGGAAATACGAGCAGTACTTC.

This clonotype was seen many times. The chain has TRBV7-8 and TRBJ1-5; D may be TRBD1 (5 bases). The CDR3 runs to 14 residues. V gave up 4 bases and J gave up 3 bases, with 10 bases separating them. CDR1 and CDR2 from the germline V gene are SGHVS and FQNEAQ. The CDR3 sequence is CASSSRDPNQPQHF. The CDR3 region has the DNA TGTGCCAGCAGCTCGCGGGACCCCAATCAGCCCCAGCATTTT.

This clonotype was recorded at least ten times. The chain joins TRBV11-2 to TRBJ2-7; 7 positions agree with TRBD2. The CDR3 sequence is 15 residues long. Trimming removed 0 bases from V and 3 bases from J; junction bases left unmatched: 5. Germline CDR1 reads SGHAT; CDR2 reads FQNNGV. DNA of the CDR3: TGTGCCAGCAGCTTAGAATCATCGGGGGGCTACGAGCAGTACTTC. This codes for CASSLESSGGYEQYF.

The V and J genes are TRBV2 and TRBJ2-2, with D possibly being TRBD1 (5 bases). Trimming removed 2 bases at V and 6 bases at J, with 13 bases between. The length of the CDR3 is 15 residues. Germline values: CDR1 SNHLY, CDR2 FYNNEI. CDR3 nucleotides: TGTGCCAGCAGTGAACTAGGGGCAACGGCCGGGGAGCTGTTTTTT. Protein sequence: CASSELGATAGELFF.

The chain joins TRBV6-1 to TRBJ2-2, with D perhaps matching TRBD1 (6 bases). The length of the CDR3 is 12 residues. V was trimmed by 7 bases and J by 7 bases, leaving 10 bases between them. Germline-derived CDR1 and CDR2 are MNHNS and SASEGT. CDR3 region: CASTGQFGELFF. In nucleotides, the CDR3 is TGTGCCAGCACCGGACAGTTCGGGGAGCTGTTTTTT.

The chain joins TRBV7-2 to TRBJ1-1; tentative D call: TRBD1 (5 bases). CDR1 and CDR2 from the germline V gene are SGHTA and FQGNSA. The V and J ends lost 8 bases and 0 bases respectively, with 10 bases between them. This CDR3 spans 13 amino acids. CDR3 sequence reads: CASLQGVNTEAFF. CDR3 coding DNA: TGTGCCAGCCTCCAGGGAGTGAACACTGAAGCTTTCTTT.

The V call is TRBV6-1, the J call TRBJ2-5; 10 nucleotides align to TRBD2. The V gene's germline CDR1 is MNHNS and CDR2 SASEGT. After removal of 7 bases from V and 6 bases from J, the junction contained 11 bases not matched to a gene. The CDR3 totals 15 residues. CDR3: CASTTGLAGVKTQYF. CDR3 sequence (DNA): TGTGCCAGCACCACGGGGCTAGCGGGAGTGAAGACCCAGTACTTC.

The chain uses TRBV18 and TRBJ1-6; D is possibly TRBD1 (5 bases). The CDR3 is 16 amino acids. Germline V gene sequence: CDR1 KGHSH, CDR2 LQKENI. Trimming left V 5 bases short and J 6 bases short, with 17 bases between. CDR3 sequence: CASSSLRELSNSPLHF. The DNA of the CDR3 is TGTGCCAGCTCATCCCTCAGGGAGTTGAGTAATTCACCCCTCCACTTT. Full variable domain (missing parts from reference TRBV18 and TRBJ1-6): NAGVMQNPRHLVRRRGQEARLRCSPMKGHSHVYWYRQLPEEGLKFMVYLQKENIIDESGMPKERFSAEFPKEGPSILRIQQVVRGDSAAYFCASSSLRELSNSPLHFGNGTRLTVT.

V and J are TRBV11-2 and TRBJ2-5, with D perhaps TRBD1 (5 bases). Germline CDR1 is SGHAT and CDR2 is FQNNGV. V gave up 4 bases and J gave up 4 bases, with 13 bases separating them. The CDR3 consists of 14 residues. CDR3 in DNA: TGTGCCAGCAGCTCCCCCGGGCAGGGAGAGACCCAGTACTTC. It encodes CASSSPGQGETQYF.